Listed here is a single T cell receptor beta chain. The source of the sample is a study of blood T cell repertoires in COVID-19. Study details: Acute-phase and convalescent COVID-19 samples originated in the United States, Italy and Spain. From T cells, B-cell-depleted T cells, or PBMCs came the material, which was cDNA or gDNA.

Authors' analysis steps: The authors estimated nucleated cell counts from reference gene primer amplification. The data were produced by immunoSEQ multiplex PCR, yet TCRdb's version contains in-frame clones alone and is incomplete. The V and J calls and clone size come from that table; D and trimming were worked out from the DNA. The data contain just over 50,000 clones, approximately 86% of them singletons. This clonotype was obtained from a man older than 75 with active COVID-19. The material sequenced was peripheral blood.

CDR3 coding DNA: TGCGCCAGCAGCGAGGTTGTAGGGGGTAACGAGCAGTACTTC. The encoded protein is CASSEVVGGNEQYF. The chain joins TRBV10-1 to TRBJ2-7; D perhaps matches TRBD1 (6 bases). The V gene lost 6 bases and the J gene lost 5 bases, with 17 bases spanning the gap. The germline gives CDR1 WNHNN, CDR2 SYGVQD (reference sequence). The CDR3 has 14 amino acids.